What follows are 14 T cell receptor beta chains derived from one specimen sequenced in a study of blood T cell repertoires in COVID-19. Produced via immunoSEQ multiplex PCR; TCRdb's table is partial and in-frame only. Of roughly 230,000 clones in the sample, around four fifths were seen once. The specimen was peripheral blood. These receptor sequences come from a man between 45 and 60 years old with acute or convalescent COVID-19.

The rearrangement links TRBV7-6 to TRBJ1-1; TRBD1 might be the D (5 bases). Germline CDR1 and CDR2: SGHVS and FNYEAQ. The CDR3 extends over 15 amino acids. Trimming removed 2 bases at V and 2 bases at J, with 12 bases between. The CDR3 DNA is TGTGCCAGCAGCTTATCAGGGTTTGGAAACACTGAAGCTTTCTTT. Encoded protein: CASSLSGFGNTEAFF. Full variable domain (missing parts from reference TRBV7-6 and TRBJ1-1): GAGVSQSPRYKVTKRGQDVALRCDPISGHVSLYWYRQALGQGPEFLTYFNYEAQQDKSGLPNDRFSAERPEGSISTLTIQRTEQRDSAMYRCASSLSGFGNTEAFFGQGTRLTVV.

J is TRBJ1-5 and V is TRBV7-2; 7 bases map to TRBD1. V was clipped by 5 bases and J by 3 bases; unmatched bases: 10. The CDR3 extends over 16 amino acids. Germline CDR1 reads SGHTA; CDR2 reads FQGNSA. CDR3 protein: CASSLMTGYANQPQHF. CDR3 DNA sequence: TGTGCCAGCAGCCTAATGACAGGGTATGCCAATCAGCCCCAGCATTTT.

The chain recombines TRBV5-1 with TRBJ2-1, with D unresolved. Germline CDR1 reads SGHRS; CDR2 reads YFSETQ. Deletions cut 1 base from V and 0 bases from J, with 8 bases between. This CDR3 region has 15 residues. CDR3: CASSLHTSSYNEQFF. Written as DNA, the CDR3 is TGCGCCAGCAGCTTGCATACGAGCTCCTACAATGAGCAGTTCTTC.

This chain connects TRBV11-3 to TRBJ2-1, with 9 bases that match TRBD2. The germline V gene has CDR1 SGHNT and CDR2 YENEEA. The CDR3 sequence is 15 residues long. Trimming at V came to 1 base and at J to 11 bases, leaving 9 bases not matched to a gene. The CDR3 is CASSLGREGQIKQFF. The CDR3, as DNA: TGTGCCAGCAGCTTAGGGCGGGAGGGCCAGATTAAGCAGTTCTTC.

The CDR3 region is CASSQITGSYNEQFF. The CDR3 DNA sequence: TGTGCCAGCTCACAAATTACGGGGTCCTACAATGAGCAGTTCTTC. The V gene is TRBV18, the J gene TRBJ2-1, with D possibly matching TRBD2 (5 bases). This CDR3 region has 15 residues. Trimming took 4 bases from V and 1 from J, leaving 11 bases between them. The germline gives CDR1 KGHSH, CDR2 LQKENI.

This chain links TRBV19 with TRBJ2-7, with 10 positions matching TRBD1. CDR1 LNHDA and CDR2 SQIVND come from the germline V gene (reference sequence). Trimming cost V 4 bases and J 2 bases; bases outside gene matches: 5. The CDR3 runs 15 residues. The CDR3 is CASSTLGTGAYEQYF. CDR3 nucleotides: TGTGCCAGTAGTACCTTGGGGACAGGGGCCTACGAGCAGTACTTC.

This chain links TRBV5-1 with TRBJ1-1; the D gene is possibly TRBD1 (6 bases). The CDR3 is 16 amino acids. Trimming pared 0 bases from V and 4 bases from J, leaving 16 bases between. In germline, CDR1 is SGHRS, CDR2 YFSETQ. CDR3 protein: CASSLATGMTATEAFF. CDR3 coding DNA: TGCGCCAGCAGCTTGGCGACAGGCATGACCGCCACTGAAGCTTTCTTT.

This clone occurred a few times. J is TRBJ2-3 and V is TRBV28, with a possible D match to TRBD1 (5 bases). Germline V gene sequence: CDR1 MDHEN, CDR2 SYDVKM. CDR3 size: 16 residues. V was shortened by 3 bases and J by 2 bases, with 15 bases between the two germline ends. The chain's CDR3 is CASSFYGSGLTDTQYF. The CDR3 DNA follows: TGTGCCAGCAGTTTTTATGGGTCAGGGCTCACAGATACGCAGTATTTT.

V gene TRBV20-1 combines with J gene TRBJ2-7; possibly TRBD2 for D (6 bases). Germline-derived CDR1 and CDR2 are DFQATT and SNEGSKA (reference sequence). The V and J ends lost 5 bases and 5 bases respectively, with 10 bases between them. CDR3 length: 11 residues. Written as DNA, the CDR3 is TGCAGTGCTGTAGGAGGGCACGAGCAGTACTTC. Its protein product is CSAVGGHEQYF.

This clone came up a few times. The V gene is TRBV27, the J gene TRBJ2-1; 9 positions match TRBD2. J gave up 2 bases and V 6 bases, and 2 bases lay outside the gene matches. This CDR3 is 14 amino acids long. Germline V gives CDR1 MNHEY, CDR2 SMNVEV (reference sequence). CDR3 in amino acids: CASSLAGTYNEQFF. In DNA form, the CDR3 reads TGTGCCAGCAGCCTAGCGGGAACCTACAATGAGCAGTTCTTC.

The chain recombines TRBV24-1 with TRBJ2-5; 7 bases fit TRBD1. This CDR3 spans 17 amino acids. Germline lookup yields CDR1 KGHDR and CDR2 SFDVKD. With V trimmed by 2 bases and J by 2 bases, 10 bases remained unmatched. The DNA of the CDR3 is TGTGCCACCAGTGATTCTCCTCGACAGGGCAAGCAAGAGACCCAGTACTTC. Protein product: CATSDSPRQGKQETQYF.

The genes are TRBV7-8 and TRBJ2-5, with D perhaps TRBD1 (6 bases). V lost 5 bases, J lost 4 bases, and 14 bases lay in between. This CDR3 spans 14 amino acids. Per germline, CDR1 SGHVS and CDR2 FQNEAQ. The CDR3 spells CASSGGGGRETQYF. CDR3 bases: TGTGCCAGCAGCGGAGGTGGGGGCCGAGAGACCCAGTACTTC.

This clone appeared a few times. The rearrangement links TRBV28 to TRBJ1-1; D unresolved. Germline lookup yields CDR1 MDHEN and CDR2 SYDVKM. Trimming cost V 4 bases and J 3 bases, with 12 bases left between them. The CDR3 is made up of 14 amino acids. The CDR3 sequence: CASSSHPVDTEAFF. In DNA, the CDR3 is TGTGCCAGCAGTTCCCACCCTGTAGACACTGAAGCTTTCTTT.

This chain connects TRBV7-2 to TRBJ2-3; D uncertain. Germline V gene lookup returns CDR1 SGHTA and CDR2 FQGNSA. The CDR3 has 14 amino acids. V lost 5 bases to trimming and J lost 3 bases, with 12 bases between them. The CDR3 protein is CASSRSTGTDTQYF. The CDR3 DNA follows: TGTGCCAGCAGCCGCTCGACTGGAACAGATACGCAGTATTTT. Looking up the rest from reference TRBV7-2 and TRBJ2-3 gives the full variable domain: GAGVSQSPSNKVTEKGKDVELRCDPISGHTALYWYRQSLGQGLEFLIYFQGNSAPDKSGLPSDRFSAERTGGSVSTLTIQRTQQEDSAVYLCASSRSTGTDTQYFGPGTRLTVL.